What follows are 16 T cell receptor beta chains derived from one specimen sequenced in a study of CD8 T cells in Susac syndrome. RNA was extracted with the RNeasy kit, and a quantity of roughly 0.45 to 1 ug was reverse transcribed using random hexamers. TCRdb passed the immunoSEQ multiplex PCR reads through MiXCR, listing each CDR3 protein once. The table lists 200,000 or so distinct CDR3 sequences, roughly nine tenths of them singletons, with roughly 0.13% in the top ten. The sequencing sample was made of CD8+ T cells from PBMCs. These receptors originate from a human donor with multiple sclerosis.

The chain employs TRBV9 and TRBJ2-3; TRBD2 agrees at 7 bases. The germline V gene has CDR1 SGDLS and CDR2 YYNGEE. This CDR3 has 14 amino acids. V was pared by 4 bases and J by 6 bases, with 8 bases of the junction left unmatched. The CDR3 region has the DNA TGTGCCAGCAGCCCCCCCCGGCGGGGGGATACGCAGTATTTT. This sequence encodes CASSPPRRGDTQYF.

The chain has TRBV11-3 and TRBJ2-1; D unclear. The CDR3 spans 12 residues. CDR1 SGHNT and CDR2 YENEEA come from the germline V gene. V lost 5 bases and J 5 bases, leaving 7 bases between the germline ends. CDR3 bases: TGTGCCAGCAGCATGAGAGACAATGAGCAGTTCTTC. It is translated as CASSMRDNEQFF.

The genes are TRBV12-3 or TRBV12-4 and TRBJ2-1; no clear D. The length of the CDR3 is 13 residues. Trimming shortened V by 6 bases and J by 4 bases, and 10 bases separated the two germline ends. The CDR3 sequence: CASRRKGYNEQFF. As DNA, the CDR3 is TGTGCCAGCAGGCGAAAGGGTTACAATGAGCAGTTCTTC.

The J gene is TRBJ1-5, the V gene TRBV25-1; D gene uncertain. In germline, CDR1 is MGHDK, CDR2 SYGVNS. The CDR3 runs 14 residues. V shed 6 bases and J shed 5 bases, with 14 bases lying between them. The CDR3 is CASSPVEQDQPQHF. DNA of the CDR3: TGTGCCAGCAGCCCGGTGGAACAAGATCAGCCCCAGCATTTT.

DNA of the CDR3: TGTGCCAGCAGCCCCGGGACAGGGTGGCGCGAGCAGTACTTC. Translation: CASSPGTGWREQYF. The chain recombines TRBV3-1 with TRBJ2-7; 9 bases line up with TRBD1. The CDR3 extends over 14 amino acids. CDR1 is LGHDT and CDR2 is YNNKEL in the germline V gene (reference sequence). With V trimmed by 4 bases and J by 6 bases, 7 bases remained unmatched.

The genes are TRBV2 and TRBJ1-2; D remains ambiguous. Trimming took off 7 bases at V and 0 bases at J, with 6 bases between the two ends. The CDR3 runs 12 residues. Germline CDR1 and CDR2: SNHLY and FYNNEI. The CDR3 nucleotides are TGTGCCAGCACGGACTCTAACTATGGCTACACCTTC. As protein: CASTDSNYGYTF. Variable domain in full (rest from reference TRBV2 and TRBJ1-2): EPEVTQTPSHQVTQMGQEVILRCVPISNHLYFYWYRQILGQKVEFLVSFYNNEISEKSEIFDDQFSVERPDGSNFTLKIRSTKLEDSAMYFCASTDSNYGYTFGSGTRLTVV.

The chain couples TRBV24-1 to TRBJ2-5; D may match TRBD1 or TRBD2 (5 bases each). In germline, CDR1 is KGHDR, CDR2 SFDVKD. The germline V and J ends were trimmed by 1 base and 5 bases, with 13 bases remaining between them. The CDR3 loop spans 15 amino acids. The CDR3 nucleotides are TGTGCCACCAGTGATTTCGGGGCTGCGACGGAGACCCAGTACTTC. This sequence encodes CATSDFGAATETQYF.

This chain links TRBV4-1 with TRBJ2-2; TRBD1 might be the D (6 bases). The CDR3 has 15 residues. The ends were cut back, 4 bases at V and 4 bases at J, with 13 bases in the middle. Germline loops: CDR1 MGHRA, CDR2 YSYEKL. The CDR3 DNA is TGCGCCAGCAGCCTTCCGGACAGCTTCACCGGGGAGCTGTTTTTT. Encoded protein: CASSLPDSFTGELFF.

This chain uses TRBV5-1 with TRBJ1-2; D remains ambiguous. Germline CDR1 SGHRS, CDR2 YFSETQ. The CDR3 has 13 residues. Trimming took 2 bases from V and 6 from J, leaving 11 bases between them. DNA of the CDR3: TGCGCCAGCAGCTTATTTTCTGGAGATGGCTACACCTTC. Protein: CASSLFSGDGYTF. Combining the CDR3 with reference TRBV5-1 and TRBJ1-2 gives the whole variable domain KAGVTQTPRYLIKTRGQQVTLSCSPISGHRSVSWYQQTPGQGLQFLFEYFSETQRNKGNFPGRFSGRQFSNSRSEMNVSTLELGDSALYLCASSLFSGDGYTFGSGTRLTVV.

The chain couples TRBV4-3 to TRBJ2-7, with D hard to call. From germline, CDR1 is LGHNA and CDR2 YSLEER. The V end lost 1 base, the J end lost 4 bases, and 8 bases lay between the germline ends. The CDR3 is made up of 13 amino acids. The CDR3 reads CASSQGRFYEQYF. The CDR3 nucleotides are TGCGCCAGCAGCCAAGGACGCTTTTACGAGCAGTACTTC.

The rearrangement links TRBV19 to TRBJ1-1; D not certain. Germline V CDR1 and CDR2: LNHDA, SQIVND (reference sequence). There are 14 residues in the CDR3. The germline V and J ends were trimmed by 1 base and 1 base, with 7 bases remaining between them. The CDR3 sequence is CASSIGRTNTEAFF. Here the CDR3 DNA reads TGTGCCAGTAGTATAGGACGGACGAACACTGAAGCTTTCTTT.

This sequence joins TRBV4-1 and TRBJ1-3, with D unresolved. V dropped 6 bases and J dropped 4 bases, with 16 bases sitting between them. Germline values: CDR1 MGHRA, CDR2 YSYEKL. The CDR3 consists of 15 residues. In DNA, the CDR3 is TGCGCCAGCAGTCATGGGCATACCAAAGGAAACACCATATATTTT. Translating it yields CASSHGHTKGNTIYF.

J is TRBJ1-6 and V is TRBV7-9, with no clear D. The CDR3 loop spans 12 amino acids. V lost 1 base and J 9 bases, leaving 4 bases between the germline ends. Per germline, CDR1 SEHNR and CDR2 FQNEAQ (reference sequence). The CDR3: CASSLDISPLHF. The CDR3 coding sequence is TGTGCCAGCAGCTTAGACATTTCACCCCTCCACTTT.

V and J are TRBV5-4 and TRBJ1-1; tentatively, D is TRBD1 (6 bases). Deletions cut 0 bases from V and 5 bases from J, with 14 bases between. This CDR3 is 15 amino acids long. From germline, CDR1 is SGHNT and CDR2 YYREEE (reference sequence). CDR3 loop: CASSLGPGALTEAFF. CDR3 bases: TGTGCCAGCAGCTTGGGGCCGGGGGCACTTACTGAAGCTTTCTTT.

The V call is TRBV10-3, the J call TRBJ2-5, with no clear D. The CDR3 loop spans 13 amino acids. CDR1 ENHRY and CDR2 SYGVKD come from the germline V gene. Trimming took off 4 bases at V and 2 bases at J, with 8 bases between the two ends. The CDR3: CAISAPPQETQYF. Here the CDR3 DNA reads TGTGCCATCAGTGCCCCCCCTCAAGAGACCCAGTACTTC.

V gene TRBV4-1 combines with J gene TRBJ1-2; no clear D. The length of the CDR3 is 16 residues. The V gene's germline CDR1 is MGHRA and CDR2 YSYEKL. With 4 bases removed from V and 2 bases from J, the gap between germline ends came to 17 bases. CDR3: CASSPVQTSVNYGYTF. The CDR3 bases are TGCGCCAGCAGCCCAGTCCAGACGTCGGTAAACTATGGCTACACCTTC.